Given below is one T cell receptor beta chain in context. The sample belongs to a study of blood T cell repertoires in COVID-19. Germline V gene lookup returns CDR1 MGHRA and CDR2 YSYEKL. The CDR3 runs to 15 residues. The V gene end was trimmed by 6 bases and the J gene end by 0 bases; junction bases not matched to a gene: 3. Profiling relied on immunoSEQ multiplex PCR, and the TCRdb table lists in-frame clones only, not all of them. The sample includes roughly 330,000 clones, about 90% seen only once; the top ten take about 6%. The sequence derives from a man aged 18 to 29 who had recovered from COVID-19. Specimen: peripheral blood. The chain joins TRBV4-1 to TRBJ2-7; 12 positions match TRBD1. The chain's CDR3 is CASSAGQGASYEQYF. CDR3 nucleotide sequence: TGCGCCAGCAGTGCGGGACAGGGGGCCTCCTACGAGCAGTACTTC.